The rows below give T cell receptor beta chains drawn from one sample of a study of T cells after posttransplantation cyclophosphamide. Repertoires were generated with immunoSEQ multiplex PCR, while TCRdb's copy carries only in-frame clones and drops some. The table lists about 47,000 clones, around 91% of them singletons, with around 3% in the top ten. Material: PBMCs. Every receptor here comes from a woman aged 50 to 60 in good health and a related stem cell transplant donor. The CDR3 runs from the conserved cysteine through the conserved F or W. D genes are given only for firm matches. Clone size is stated in some rows and not others, as once, few, many or a class when expanded.

j_call	v_call	clone_size	d_call	cdr3_nt	cdr3_aa
TRBJ2-1	TRBV6-1	.	TRBD1	TGTGCCAGCAGTCCGACAGGGTTAGGTGGTGAGCAGTTCTTC	CASSPTGLGGEQFF
TRBJ1-3	TRBV29-1	.	.	TGCAGCGTTCGCCTCCCGACAGGACCCTCTGGAAACACCATATATTTT	CSVRLPTGPSGNTIYF
TRBJ2-7	TRBV19	.	.	TGTGCCAGTAGTCCGGGAGGACAGGGTTACTACGAGCAGTACTTC	CASSPGGQGYYEQYF
TRBJ2-7	TRBV27	.	.	TGTGCCAGCAGTTCACTCACCGTCGGGGAGCAGTACTTC	CASSSLTVGEQYF
TRBJ2-6	TRBV5-1	.	TRBD1	TGCGCCAGCAGCTTGGGGGTAACAGGGGTCTCTGGGGCCAACGTCCTGACTTTC	CASSLGVTGVSGANVLTF
TRBJ2-3	TRBV6-6	.	.	TGTGCCAGCAGTTACGCTAGACAGAGCTCCACAGATACGCAGTATTTT	CASSYARQSSTDTQYF
TRBJ1-1	TRBV19	.	TRBD1	TGTGCCAGTAGTATCGACAGGGGGCGGACTGAAGCTTTCTTT	CASSIDRGRTEAFF
TRBJ2-7	TRBV7-9	.	TRBD1	TGTGCCAGCAGCGAACCGACAGGGGCCGAGCAGTACTTC	CASSEPTGAEQYF
TRBJ1-6	TRBV14	.	.	TGTGCCAGCAGCCAAGGTATGGAGGGTTATAATTCCCCCCTCCACTTT	CASSQGMEGYNSPLHF
TRBJ1-5	TRBV6-1	once	TRBD1	TGTGCCATACAGGGGAGTTCGCTCAATCAGCCCCAGCATTTT	CAIQGSSLNQPQHF
TRBJ1-4	TRBV25-1	.	.	TGTGCCAGCAGTGAATTTAGCGGGTTTGAAAAACTGTTTTTT	CASSEFSGFEKLFF
TRBJ1-5	TRBV2	few	.	TGTGCCAGCGGCAGAGGGAATCAGCCCCAGCATTTT	CASGRGNQPQHF
TRBJ1-6	TRBV28	.	.	TGTGCCAGCATACCGGAGAGCTCCTATAATTCACCCCTCCACTTT	CASIPESSYNSPLHF
TRBJ2-1	TRBV5-1	.	TRBD2	TGCGCCAGCAGCTTACTAGCGGGGGGCAATAATGAGCAGTTCTTC	CASSLLAGGNNEQFF
TRBJ2-1	TRBV28	.	.	TGTGCCAGCAGCCCGGGACTGACTTACAATGAGCAGTTCTTC	CASSPGLTYNEQFF
TRBJ2-1	TRBV29-1	.	TRBD2	TGCAGCGTTGGGCGGGGGGGCGATTACAATGAGCAGTTCTTC	CSVGRGGDYNEQFF
TRBJ1-4	TRBV6-1	.	.	TGTGCCAGCAGTGAAGTTTCGGGGGAGAATGAAAAACTGTTTTTT	CASSEVSGENEKLFF
TRBJ1-6	TRBV7-9	.	.	TGTGCCAGCAGCTTAGCCGGGGGGCGACAGTCACCCCTCCACTTT	CASSLAGGRQSPLHF
TRBJ1-3	TRBV28	.	.	TGTGCCAGCAGTTTAGGGGCTGGCAGTTCTGGAAACACCATATATTTT	CASSLGAGSSGNTIYF
TRBJ2-6	TRBV6-1	.	TRBD2	TGTGCCAGCAGTGAAGCCGACCTTCCCGGGAGGGGGGCCAACGTCCTGACTTTC	CASSEADLPGRGANVLTF
TRBJ1-1	TRBV2	.	TRBD1	TGTGCCAGCAGTAGGGACAGGGGGGAAAACACTGAAGCTTTCTTT	CASSRDRGENTEAFF
TRBJ2-7	TRBV5-1	.	.	TGCGCCAGCAGCTTGGATGCTGACTTAACCTACGAGCAGTACTTC	CASSLDADLTYEQYF
TRBJ1-2	TRBV19	.	TRBD1	TGTGCCAGTAGCCCCGGGACAGTAGGGCTCTATGGCTACACCTTC	CASSPGTVGLYGYTF
TRBJ2-7	TRBV5-1	.	TRBD2	TGCGCCAGCAGTGCTAGCGGCTACGAGCAGTACTTC	CASSASGYEQYF
TRBJ2-7	TRBV7-9	once	TRBD1	TGTGCCAGCAGCCCTAGGGACAGCTCCTACGAGCAGTACTTC	CASSPRDSSYEQYF
TRBJ1-1	TRBV6-6	.	TRBD1	TGTGCCAGCAGTTACAACAGGGGGCGAACTGAAGCTTTCTTT	CASSYNRGRTEAFF
TRBJ2-7	TRBV5-1	.	TRBD1	TGCGCCAGCAGCTCGCCGGTGACAGGGAAACCTGAGCAGTACTTC	CASSSPVTGKPEQYF
TRBJ1-4	TRBV18	.	.	TGTGCCAGCTCACCACGTATTGTCAGGGTGGTAGATGAAAAACTGTTTTTT	CASSPRIVRVVDEKLFF
TRBJ2-5	TRBV2	.	.	TGTGCCAGCAGTGTTTTTGCGGGGCGCGGCGAGACCCAGTACTTC	CASSVFAGRGETQYF
TRBJ2-3	TRBV25-1	once	TRBD1	TGTGCCACCGGGACAGGGGACGGGACAGATACGCAGTATTTT	CATGTGDGTDTQYF
TRBJ2-7	TRBV7-2	.	.	TGTGCCAGCAGCGACTACGGCTACGAGCAGTACTTC	CASSDYGYEQYF
TRBJ1-1	TRBV12-5	.	.	TGTGCTAGTGGTTTGCTACGGGGGGCCCCTAAAGCTTTCTTT	CASGLLRGAPKAFF
TRBJ1-2	TRBV6-1	.	TRBD1	TGTGCCAGCAGTGAAGCGCGACAGGGCGTCTATGGCTACACCTTC	CASSEARQGVYGYTF
TRBJ2-7	TRBV18	.	TRBD1	TGTGCCAGCTCACAAACCGGGACAGGGAATTACGAGCAGTACTTC	CASSQTGTGNYEQYF
TRBJ2-7	TRBV9	once	TRBD2	TGTGCCAGCAGCCCTGGGAAAATAGCGGGAGTCTACGAGCAGTACTTC	CASSPGKIAGVYEQYF
TRBJ2-2	TRBV12-5	.	TRBD1	TGTGCTAGTGGTTTGAACTCCGGGACAGGGGGCTCCGGGGAGCTGTTTTTT	CASGLNSGTGGSGELFF